The sequence of this T cell receptor beta chain was determined in a study of CD8 T cells in ankylosing spondylitis. CDR1 is SEHNR and CDR2 is FQNEAQ in the germline V gene (reference sequence). Trimming cost V 4 bases and J 1 base, with 10 bases left between them. This CDR3 has 14 amino acids. This clonotype has a count of ten or more. TCRdb re-called the 5' RACE reads through MiXCR, storing one row per CDR3 protein. The sample yields about 240,000 distinct CDR3 sequences, approximately 9% seen once. The chain combines TRBV7-9 with TRBJ1-1; D unclear. The TCR was taken from a male donor with ankylosing spondylitis or in good health (not recorded which). The material sequenced was blood, either unsorted or a sorted T cell fraction (not recorded which). For the CDR3, the DNA is TGTGCCAGCAGCTCGTGGGTTGAGAACACTGAAGCTTTCTTT. Protein sequence: CASSSWVENTEAFF.